The 31 T cell receptor beta chains below were found in one sample sequenced in a study of cytomegalovirus exposure and HLA in healthy donors. PCR primers comprised 60 Vbeta and 13 Jbeta primers. Some clones are missing from TCRdb's copy, which holds only in-frame ones; the method was immunoSEQ multiplex PCR. The table records 55,000 or so clones, 70% to 85% of them present only once. Sequencing was performed on PBMCs. The receptor set was obtained from a man in his forties or fifties in good health and CMV-seronegative.

This chain connects TRBV28 to TRBJ1-3; D possibly corresponds to TRBD1 (6 bases). The CDR3 spans 15 residues. V was clipped by 6 bases and J by 2 bases, with 14 bases between them. Germline loops: CDR1 MDHEN, CDR2 SYDVKM. CDR3 nucleotide sequence: TGTGCCAGCAGAACCAGGACAGAGCCTGGAAACACCATATATTTT. Its translation: CASRTRTEPGNTIYF.

The genes are TRBV15 and TRBJ2-2; 7 bases map to TRBD2. Germline loops: CDR1 LNHNV, CDR2 YYDKDF (reference sequence). V shed 0 bases, J shed 2 bases, and the junction held 6 bases outside the gene matches. The CDR3 length is 17 residues. The CDR3 is CATSRDALAANTGELFF. CDR3 nucleotides: TGTGCCACCAGCAGAGATGCTCTAGCGGCTAACACCGGGGAGCTGTTTTTT.

The chain is built from TRBV6-5 and TRBJ1-5, with 9 bases identical to TRBD1. J lost 6 bases, V lost 6 bases, and 3 bases had no gene match. Germline CDR1 MNHEY, CDR2 SVGAGI. This CDR3 has 13 residues. The CDR3, as DNA: TGTGCCAGCAGCCGGGACAGGGTTCAGCCCCAGCATTTT. Protein: CASSRDRVQPQHF.

The table lists this clone with a few counts. The chain links TRBV6-1 to TRBJ2-6; tentatively, D is TRBD1 (5 bases). This CDR3 has 17 residues. Germline V gene sequence: CDR1 MNHNS, CDR2 SASEGT. V was cut by 2 bases and J by 0 bases, with 11 bases left in between. This CDR3 reads CASSEWGSFSGANVLTF. CDR3 nucleotides: TGTGCCAGCAGTGAATGGGGCTCTTTCTCTGGGGCCAACGTCCTGACTTTC.

V and J are TRBV6-1 and TRBJ2-1; TRBD2 matches at 7 bases. From germline, CDR1 is MNHNS and CDR2 SASEGT. The junction had 3 bases not matched to a gene; V was cut back by 6 bases and J by 7 bases. CDR3 length equals 12 residues. CDR3 amino acids: CASRKAGNEQFF. In DNA, the CDR3 is TGTGCCAGCAGAAAAGCGGGGAATGAGCAGTTCTTC.

The chain uses TRBV28 and TRBJ1-6, with D possibly TRBD1 on 5 matching bases. V lost 8 bases and J lost 5, with 13 bases in between. Germline V gives CDR1 MDHEN, CDR2 SYDVKM. This CDR3 has 14 amino acids. Written as DNA, the CDR3 is TGTGCCAGCGGGGGAGGGATGGATAATTCACCCCTCCACTTT. Its translation is CASGGGMDNSPLHF. Looking up the rest from reference TRBV28 and TRBJ1-6 gives the full variable domain: DVKVTQSSRYLVKRTGEKVFLECVQDMDHENMFWYRQDPGLGLRLIYFSYDVKMKEKGDIPEGYSVSREKKERFSLILESASTNQTSMYLCASGGGMDNSPLHFGNGTRLTVT.

J is TRBJ2-5 and V is TRBV30; 14 bases match TRBD2. The length of the CDR3 is 17 residues. In germline, CDR1 is GTSNPN, CDR2 SVGIG (reference sequence). V trimming: 0 bases; J trimming: 5 bases; junction bases outside the gene matches: 8. The CDR3 region has the DNA TGTGCCTGGAGTGTAGCCCGGACTAGCGGGGGGCACGAGACCCAGTACTTC. It translates to CAWSVARTSGGHETQYF.

The rearrangement uses TRBV28 and TRBJ1-1; tentatively, D is TRBD1 (6 bases). Germline CDR1 MDHEN, CDR2 SYDVKM. The CDR3 runs to 16 residues. The V and J ends lost 2 bases and 2 bases respectively, with 15 bases between them. The CDR3 DNA follows: TGTGCCAGCAGTTTAGTGGGCAGGGGTATAAACACTGAAGCTTTCTTT. Amino acid sequence: CASSLVGRGINTEAFF.

In DNA form, the CDR3 reads TGTGCCAGCAGCTTTGGGGGGGGCACTGAAGCTTTCTTT. Residues: CASSFGGGTEAFF. The chain uses TRBV7-9 and TRBJ1-1; possibly TRBD1 for D (5 bases). The germline V gene encodes CDR1 SEHNR and CDR2 FQNEAQ (reference sequence). This CDR3 is 13 amino acids long. V was shortened by 3 bases and J by 4 bases, with 9 bases between the two germline ends.

This chain connects TRBV4-3 to TRBJ2-2, with a possible D match to TRBD1 (5 bases). Germline CDR1 reads LGHNA; CDR2 reads YSLEER. This CDR3 is built from 15 residues. Trimming left V 2 bases short and J 3 bases short, with 10 bases between. Here the CDR3 DNA reads TGCGCCAGCAGCCAAATCCTAGGGGACACCGGGGAGCTGTTTTTT. Translation: CASSQILGDTGELFF.

This sequence joins TRBV9 and TRBJ2-3; TRBD2 aligns across 12 bases. Germline V gives CDR1 SGDLS, CDR2 YYNGEE. The CDR3 length is 16 residues. V trimming: 4 bases; J trimming: 3 bases; junction bases outside the gene matches: 6. The DNA for the CDR3 is TGTGCCAGCAGCACAACTAGCGGGGGGAAGACAGATACGCAGTATTTT. Protein product: CASSTTSGGKTDTQYF.

The chain joins TRBV4-2 to TRBJ2-1, with a possible D match to TRBD2 (6 bases). Germline V gene sequence: CDR1 LGHNA, CDR2 YNFKEQ. The V end was cut by 0 bases, the J end by 12 bases, with 15 bases between. The CDR3 has 14 amino acids. The CDR3 spells CASSQDLGGVGQFF. CDR3 in DNA: TGTGCCAGCAGCCAAGATCTCGGAGGGGTCGGGCAGTTCTTC.

About this clone itself: The conserved phenylalanine or tryptophan normally closing the CDR3 is absent here, so this likely arose from a read error. For the CDR3, the DNA is TGTGCCAGCAGTACCTGGGACAGAACCTACGAGCAGTACTCC. Its translation is CASSTWDRTYEQYS. V gene TRBV6-1 combines with J gene TRBJ2-7; TRBD1 matches 7 bases. V lost 5 bases and J lost 2; bases outside the gene matches: 6. Germline loops: CDR1 MNHNS, CDR2 SASEGT. This CDR3 has 14 residues.

V is TRBV29-1 and J is TRBJ2-7; 8 bases map to TRBD1. The CDR3 is 12 residues long. Germline lookup yields CDR1 SQVTM and CDR2 ANQGSEA. The ends lost 6 bases at V and 5 bases at J; junction bases unmatched: 6. CDR3 region: CSVEGQVNEQYF. CDR3 coding DNA: TGCAGCGTCGAGGGACAGGTAAACGAGCAGTACTTC.

The J gene is TRBJ2-1, the V gene TRBV6-5; TRBD2 matches 12 bases. CDR1 MNHEY and CDR2 SVGAGI come from the germline V gene. This CDR3 spans 16 amino acids. V lost 4 bases to trimming and J lost 6 bases; unmatched junction nucleotides: 7. DNA of the CDR3: TGTGCCAGCAGTTCTGGCGGACTAGCGGGGTTCAATGAGCAGTTCTTC. Its translation: CASSSGGLAGFNEQFF.

The rearrangement joins TRBV7-3 to TRBJ1-1; no reliable D call. Germline-derived CDR1 and CDR2 are SGHTA and FQGTGA. The CDR3 totals 15 residues. Trimming shortened V by 1 base and J by 3 bases, and 12 bases separated the two germline ends. CDR3 region: CASSLRAMPYTEAFF. The CDR3 nucleotides read TGTGCCAGCAGCTTAAGGGCGATGCCGTACACTGAAGCTTTCTTT.

By sample share, this clone is medium-sized. This rearrangement joins TRBV5-6 to TRBJ1-4, with 8 nucleotides matching TRBD1. Losses at the gene ends were 4 bases for V and 2 bases for J; bases not matched to a gene: 7. This CDR3 has 16 amino acids. Germline CDR1 SGHDT, CDR2 YYEEEE. The CDR3 is CASSRTGKSTNEKLFF. DNA of the CDR3: TGTGCCAGCAGCCGGACAGGGAAGTCGACTAATGAAAAACTGTTTTTT.

This clone has just one count. The J gene is TRBJ2-3, the V gene TRBV6-4; a possible D gene is TRBD2 (6 bases). Germline V CDR1 and CDR2: MRHNA, SNTAGT. V shed 0 bases and J shed 3 bases, with 10 bases lying between them. This CDR3 region has 15 residues. This CDR3 is CASSDSRGGTDTQYF. In DNA form, the CDR3 reads TGTGCCAGCAGTGACTCGCGGGGTGGGACAGATACGCAGTATTTT.

The V call is TRBV6-5, the J call TRBJ1-1, with 9 bases that match TRBD1. Germline-derived CDR1 and CDR2 are MNHEY and SVGAGI. V gave up 2 bases and J gave up 1 base; unmatched junction bases: 2. This CDR3 is 15 amino acids long. The CDR3 DNA follows: TGTGCCAGCAGTTACGTGGACAGGGGGAACACTGAAGCTTTCTTT. Encoded protein: CASSYVDRGNTEAFF.

This clone was counted a single time. V and J are TRBV28 and TRBJ2-7, with D possibly TRBD2 on 6 matching bases. V shed 7 bases and J shed 6 bases, with 13 bases lying between them. Germline CDR1 and CDR2: MDHEN and SYDVKM. This CDR3 has 12 residues. The CDR3 spells CASNSPGSEQYF. The CDR3, as DNA: TGTGCCAGCAACTCCCCCGGGAGCGAGCAGTACTTC.

The chain has TRBV25-1 and TRBJ2-2; 10 nucleotides match TRBD2. This CDR3 spans 17 amino acids. Trimming cost V 7 bases and J 1 base; bases outside gene matches: 9. Germline CDR1 and CDR2: MGHDK and SYGVNS. CDR3 loop: CASMFQRGGLNTGELFF. Here the CDR3 DNA reads TGTGCCAGCATGTTTCAGCGGGGGGGCCTGAACACCGGGGAGCTGTTTTTT. Full variable domain (remainder filled in from reference TRBV25-1 and TRBJ2-2): EADIYQTPRYLVIGTGKKITLECSQTMGHDKMYWYQQDPGMELHLIHYSYGVNSTEKGDLSSESTVSRIRTEHFPLTLESARPSHTSQYLCASMFQRGGLNTGELFFGEGSRLTVL.

On this clone itself: The conserved phenylalanine or tryptophan normally closing the CDR3 is absent here, so this likely arose from a read error. The DNA is omitted, as the CDR3 cannot be located on it reliably, and the CDR3 follows TCRdb's listing. This sequence joins TRBV28 and TRBJ1-5; TRBD1 was called by the table and not checked on the DNA. Germline values: CDR1 MDHEN, CDR2 SYDVKM. The CDR3 totals 13 residues, both ends included. CDR3 in amino acids: CASSPDRVRGPEY.

The chain has TRBV18 and TRBJ1-2, with a possible D match to TRBD1 (5 bases). Germline V gene data show CDR1 as KGHSH and CDR2 as LQKENI. V lost 3 bases and J lost 6, with 14 bases in between. The CDR3 length is 14 residues. The CDR3 loop reads CASSPAGGANGYTF. The CDR3 coding sequence is TGTGCCAGCTCACCCGCGGGGGGTGCCAATGGCTACACCTTC.

The chain employs TRBV12-2 and TRBJ1-5. TRBV12-2 is shown as a pseudogene. CDR3 length equals 18 residues. In DNA, the CDR3 is TGTGCAAGTCGCTTAGTTTCCGGGAAACACCCGTGCAATCAGCCCCAGCATTTT. Translating it yields CASRLVSGKHPCNQPQHF.

The V call is TRBV19, the J call TRBJ1-5; 7 bases fit TRBD1. J lost 3 bases, V lost 7 bases, and 9 bases had no gene match. CDR3 length equals 15 residues. In germline, CDR1 is LNHDA, CDR2 SQIVND (reference sequence). The CDR3: CASNTGQEINQPQHF. In DNA, the CDR3 is TGTGCCAGTAACACTGGACAGGAGATCAATCAGCCCCAGCATTTT.

This clone was recorded once. The V call is TRBV15, the J call TRBJ2-7; 8 nucleotides line up with TRBD2. The germline V gene has CDR1 LNHNV and CDR2 YYDKDF (reference sequence). Trimming at V came to 3 bases and at J to 2 bases, leaving 9 bases not matched to a gene. This CDR3 comprises 16 residues. CDR3 sequence (DNA): TGTGCCACCAGCAGGGTCCCTAGCGGGCAACCCTACGAGCAGTACTTC. It encodes CATSRVPSGQPYEQYF.

This clone occurred once. CDR3 in amino acids: CASRTTGHTQYF. CDR3 sequence (DNA): TGTGCCAGCAGAACGACAGGGCATACGCAGTATTTT. The chain links TRBV6-5 to TRBJ2-3; TRBD1 matches at 7 bases. V shed 6 bases and J 7 bases; nucleotides not matched to a gene: 4. This CDR3 spans 12 amino acids. Per germline, CDR1 MNHEY and CDR2 SVGAGI.

This rearrangement joins TRBV7-2 to TRBJ1-6; tentatively, D is TRBD1 (5 bases). Germline loops: CDR1 SGHTA, CDR2 FQGNSA. CDR3 size: 14 residues. The germline V and J ends were trimmed by 3 bases and 3 bases, with 6 bases remaining between them. The DNA of the CDR3 is TGTGCCAGCAGCTTGCAGGGCTATAATTCACCCCTCCACTTT. It encodes CASSLQGYNSPLHF.

The V and J genes are TRBV18 and TRBJ2-7; D remains unclear. V lost 0 bases and J lost 3, with 12 bases in between. The germline V gene encodes CDR1 KGHSH and CDR2 LQKENI. The CDR3 contains 15 residues. CDR3: CASSPPDSKGYEQYF. DNA for the CDR3: TGTGCCAGCTCACCACCTGACTCGAAAGGCTACGAGCAGTACTTC.

The chain couples TRBV10-3 to TRBJ1-2, with TRBD1 matching 8 bases. The CDR3 is made up of 14 amino acids. Germline CDR1 and CDR2: ENHRY and SYGVKD. Trimming removed 0 bases from V and 7 bases from J; junction bases left unmatched: 4. The CDR3 nucleotides read TGTGCCATCAGTGAGTCCCACAGGGGGGTTGGCTACACCTTC. Residues: CAISESHRGVGYTF.

This chain joins TRBV28 and TRBJ2-7; TRBD1 matches at 8 bases. Germline V gene lookup returns CDR1 MDHEN and CDR2 SYDVKM. The V gene end was trimmed by 5 bases and the J gene end by 7 bases; junction bases not matched to a gene: 7. The CDR3 runs to 13 residues. This CDR3 is CASSPQGAFEQYF. The CDR3, as DNA: TGTGCCAGCAGTCCCCAGGGGGCGTTTGAGCAGTACTTC.